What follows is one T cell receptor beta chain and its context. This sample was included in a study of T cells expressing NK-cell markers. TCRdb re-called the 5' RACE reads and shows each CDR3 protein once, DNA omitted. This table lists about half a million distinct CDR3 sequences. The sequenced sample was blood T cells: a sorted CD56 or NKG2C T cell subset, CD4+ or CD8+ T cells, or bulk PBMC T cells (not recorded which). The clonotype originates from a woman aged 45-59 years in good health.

CDR3 sequence reads: CASSLTGLAANYEQYF. This chain uses TRBV28 with TRBJ2-7; TCRdb indicates TRBD2, and absent DNA this call remains unverified. The CDR3 runs 16 residues. The germline V gene encodes CDR1 MDHEN and CDR2 SYDVKM.